This TCR beta chain was recorded in a study of lymphopenia after photon versus proton radiotherapy. Clones were read by immunoSEQ multiplex PCR, and TCRdb kept only the in-frame ones, dropping some. Of 53,000 or so clones detected, around 83% appear once; the ten largest clones hold 29%. CDR1 and CDR2 from the germline V gene are KGHSH and LQKENI. V shed 3 bases and J 4 bases; nucleotides not matched to a gene: 5. The CDR3 is made up of 15 amino acids. On this clone: What it binds is not known.

Whole-study results and caveats: Under photons, naive T cells and diversity fell while effector/memory populations rose. Survival link was tested only in deceased patients; proton benefit remains a possibility.

The sample was peripheral blood, taken from a patient treated with photon-based radiotherapy. The chain carries TRBV18 and TRBJ2-5; 10 bases fit TRBD1. The TCR sequence derives from a man aged 50 to 59 with gastric cancer. The CDR3 region has the DNA TGTGCCAGCTCACCCCGACAGGGGGCCGGAGAGACCCAGTACTTC. Protein product: CASSPRQGAGETQYF. Supplemented by reference TRBV18 and TRBJ2-5, the full variable domain reads NAGVMQNPRHLVRRRGQEARLRCSPMKGHSHVYWYRQLPEEGLKFMVYLQKENIIDESGMPKERFSAEFPKEGPSILRIQQVVRGDSAAYFCASSPRQGAGETQYFGPGTRLLVL.